This record covers a single T cell receptor beta chain. Within the sample, other DNA sequences also encode this same CDR3. This sample is part of a study of blood T cell repertoires in COVID-19. For the study at large: Spain, Italy and the United States supplied samples that represented acute and convalescent COVID-19. From T cells, B-cell-depleted T cells, or PBMCs came the material, which was cDNA or gDNA.

Germline CDR1 reads KGHDR; CDR2 reads SFDVKD. V dropped 7 bases and J dropped 6 bases, with 9 bases sitting between them. The CDR3 is 13 amino acids. In the original processing: Amplification from reference gene primers served as the basis for estimated nucleated cell counts. Clones were read by immunoSEQ multiplex PCR, and TCRdb kept only the in-frame ones, dropping some. From that table come the V and J calls and clone size; the DNA was used to work out D and trimming. The sample contains approximately 50,000 clones, about 92% of which appear only once. Sequencing was performed on peripheral blood. The sequence was obtained from a human donor in a cohort sampled during active COVID-19. This sequence joins TRBV24-1 and TRBJ1-6; D perhaps matches TRBD1 (5 bases). The CDR3 region is CATSRDSNSPLHF. CDR3 sequence (DNA): TGTGCCACCAGCCGGGACTCTAATTCACCCCTCCACTTT.